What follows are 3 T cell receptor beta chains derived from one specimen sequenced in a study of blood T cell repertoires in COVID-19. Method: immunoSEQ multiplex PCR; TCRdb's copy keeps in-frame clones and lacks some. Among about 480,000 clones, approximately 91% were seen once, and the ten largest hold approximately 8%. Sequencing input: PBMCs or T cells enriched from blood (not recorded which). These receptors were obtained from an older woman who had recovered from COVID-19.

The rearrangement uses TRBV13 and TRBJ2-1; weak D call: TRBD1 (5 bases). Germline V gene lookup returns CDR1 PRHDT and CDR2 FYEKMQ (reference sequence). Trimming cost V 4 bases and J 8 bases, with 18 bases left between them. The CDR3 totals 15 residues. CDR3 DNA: TGTGCCAGCAGCTCCTGGGTAGGGGAAAGCGATGAGCAGTTCTTC. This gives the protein CASSSWVGESDEQFF.

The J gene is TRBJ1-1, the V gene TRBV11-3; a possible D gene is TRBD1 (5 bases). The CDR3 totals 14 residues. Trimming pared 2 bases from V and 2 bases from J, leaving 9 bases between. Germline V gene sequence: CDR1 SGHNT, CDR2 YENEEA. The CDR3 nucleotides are TGTGCCAGCAGCTTATGGGGCAGAAACACTGAAGCTTTCTTT. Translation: CASSLWGRNTEAFF.

The CDR3 reads CATSDGDRGAYNEQFF. CDR3 nucleotide sequence: TGTGCCACCAGTGATGGGGACAGGGGGGCCTACAATGAGCAGTTCTTC. V usage is TRBV24-1 and J usage is TRBJ2-1, with 11 bases fitting TRBD1. V was clipped by 3 bases and J by 2 bases; unmatched bases: 2. CDR3 length: 16 residues. Germline-derived CDR1 and CDR2 are KGHDR and SFDVKD.